This T cell receptor (beta chain) was found in a study of human T cells and chemical hapten exposure. TCRdb re-derived calls from the RACE reads in MiXCR, one entry per CDR3 protein. The sample holds roughly 40,000 distinct CDR3 sequences, approximately 10% seen once. Study-wide points: TCRs exceeding a frequency of 1 in 1000 stayed unchanged under DPC sensitization.

Time point here: patch test 2, 6 weeks after DPC sensitization. Treatment in this sample: therapeutic diphenylcyclopropenone sensitization with weekly scalp DPC. From whole blood left unfractionated, total RNA was extracted. This clonotype was observed a few times. Its target is not known. The sequence came from a woman younger than 45 with alopecia areata. Some clones in this sample may be carry-over from other donors' samples. Source: whole blood, taken in connection with sensitization to the hapten diphenylcyclopropenone (DPC).

This CDR3 reads CASRRTGDYEQYF. The DNA of the CDR3 is TGTGCCAGCAGGCGGACAGGGGATTACGAGCAGTACTTC. This chain links TRBV7-2 with TRBJ2-7; TRBD1 matches 9 bases. J lost 4 bases, V lost 6 bases, and 4 bases had no gene match. Germline loops: CDR1 SGHTA, CDR2 FQGNSA. The CDR3 loop spans 13 amino acids.